The T cell receptor (beta chain) under discussion was sequenced for a study of read filtering for tumor transcriptome and immune sequencing (dated by TCRdb to the early 2020s). Study-level background: The cohort had around 16 male and approximately 13 female patients with a mean age of roughly 70 years, ranging from roughly 45 to 80. After DNase treatment, whole-transcriptome libraries were prepared using the TruSeq RNA Access Library Prep Kit. Under revised international staging, about eight patients fell into R-ISS I, 16 into R-ISS II and roughly 7 into R-ISS III. Per sample, about 4.05 to 11 million TCR-region mapped reads were obtained with IR-seq, compared with only 85 to 1273 with RNA-seq. As a main aim, a read-filtering strategy for immune repertoire data was addressed, with the specific question being whether clonotypes supported by a single read should be removed. Using the same bone marrow samples, the study compared TCR repertoires obtained by targeted immune repertoire sequencing with those obtained by bulk whole-transcriptome sequencing. Results and caveats for the whole study, not just this receptor: The sorted CD138-negative fraction was composed of a mixed bone marrow immune population rather than of purified T cells. Compared with RNA-seq, IR-seq captured clonotypes at much higher depth and more reliably, and a smaller IR-seq throughput was enough to identify most shared clonotypes. Removing single-read clonotypes increased the correlation between IR-seq and RNA-seq shared clonotype proportions. In IR-seq, about 82% of clonotypes but approximately 3.6% of total reads were represented by single-read clonotypes, whereas in RNA-seq, around 73% of clonotypes and approximately 44% of reads were represented by single-read clonotypes.

This clonotype was picked up many times. The specificity of this receptor is unknown. No much larger clone is present one base from it, and per-base qualities are unavailable. TCR libraries were built from roughly 400 ng RNA with the Immunoverse kit, using molecular barcoded adaptors covering alpha/delta and beta/gamma chains. The same RNA used for transcriptome sequencing was used for TCR library preparation. Sequencing of the TCR libraries was done on an Illumina HiSeq 4000 with 2 x 150 cycles. Under the source paper's analysis protocol: TCR reads were aligned to human V, D, J and C references and assembled into CDR3 clonotypes with MiXCR, including quality filtering and error correction. Clonotype counts and gene usage diversity were analyzed with the tcR package in R. For inspection of raw mapping reads, RNA-seq reads were mapped by STAR aligner version 2.5.3a onto GRCh37 of the human genome. IR-seq fastq files were randomly downsampled with Seqtk 1.3 to test the effect of sequencing depth on detected clonotypes. TCRdb reanalyzed the raw reads on its own, using fastp at Q25 for trimming and MiXCR for clone calling, and kept in-frame beta chains. CDR3 protein duplicates are merged, each entry listing the most common genes and DNA. For this entry, the V and J calls and clone size follow TCRdb and not the study's own pipeline. The sample yields nearly 60,000 distinct CDR3 sequences; 9% to 15% were counted once. In total, the top ten clones hold approximately 16% of the sample.

Every patient had bone marrow sampled at the time of active disease. Isolation of bone marrow mononuclear cells was performed by Ficoll-Hypaque density gradient centrifugation. Myeloma plasma cells were removed and CD138-negative cells were collected by negative selection after labeling with CD138 magnetic microbeads on a MACS separator. Flow cytometry with CD138 antibodies on an Attune NxT was used to check how pure the isolated cells were. TRIzol reagent was used to extract total RNA, which was then quantified with a NanoDrop spectrophotometer. For each patient, paired RNA-seq and IR-seq were run on the CD138-negative bone marrow sample from that patient. CDR1 and CDR2 (SGHAT, FQNNGV) derive from the germline V gene. The cysteine opens and the phenylalanine closes a CDR3 of 15 amino acids. Left in the record is the CDR3 DNA by itself, 45 bases read in frame from the first base. Germline trimming: 1 base from V, 5 bases from J; junction bases outside gene matches: 4.

The sample taken for sequencing was a population of CD138-negative cells sorted from bone marrow. Taken with the paper, the label for cell subset or site translates to: bone marrow mononuclear cells depleted of CD138+ plasma/myeloma cells by negative magnetic selection. The rearrangement joined TRBV11-2 to TRBJ2-5; TRBD2 matches 10 bases in the middle. This receptor was identified in a donor over 35 with multiple myeloma. The base sequence is TGTGCCAGCAGCTTAGTTACTAGCGGGGTGGAGACCCAGTACTTC. Its translation is CASSLVTSGVETQYF.